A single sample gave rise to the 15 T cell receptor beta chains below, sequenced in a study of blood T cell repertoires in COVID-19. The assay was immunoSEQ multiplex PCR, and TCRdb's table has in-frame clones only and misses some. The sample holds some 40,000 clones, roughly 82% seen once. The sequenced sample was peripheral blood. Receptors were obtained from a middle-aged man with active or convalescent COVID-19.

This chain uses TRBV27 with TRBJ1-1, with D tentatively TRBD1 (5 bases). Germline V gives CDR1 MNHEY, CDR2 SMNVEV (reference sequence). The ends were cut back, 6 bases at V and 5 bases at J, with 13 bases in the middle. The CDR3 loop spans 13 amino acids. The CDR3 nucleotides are TGTGCCAGCAGCCTCGACAGTGAAACTGAAGCTTTCTTT. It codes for CASSLDSETEAFF.

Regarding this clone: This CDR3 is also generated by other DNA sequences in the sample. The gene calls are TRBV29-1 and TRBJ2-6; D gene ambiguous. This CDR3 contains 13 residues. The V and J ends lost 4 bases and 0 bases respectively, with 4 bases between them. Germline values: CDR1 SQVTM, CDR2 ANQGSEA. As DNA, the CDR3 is TGCAGCGTTGCCGTCTCTGGGGCCAACGTCCTGACTTTC. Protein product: CSVAVSGANVLTF.

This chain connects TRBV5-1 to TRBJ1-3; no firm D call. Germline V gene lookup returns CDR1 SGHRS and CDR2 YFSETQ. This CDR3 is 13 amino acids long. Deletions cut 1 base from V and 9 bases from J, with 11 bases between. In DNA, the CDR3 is TGCGCCAGCAGCTTGTATACTAGCGGCACCATATATTTT. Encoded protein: CASSLYTSGTIYF. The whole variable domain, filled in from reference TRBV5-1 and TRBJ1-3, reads KAGVTQTPRYLIKTRGQQVTLSCSPISGHRSVSWYQQTPGQGLQFLFEYFSETQRNKGNFPGRFSGRQFSNSRSEMNVSTLELGDSALYLCASSLYTSGTIYFGEGSWLTVV.

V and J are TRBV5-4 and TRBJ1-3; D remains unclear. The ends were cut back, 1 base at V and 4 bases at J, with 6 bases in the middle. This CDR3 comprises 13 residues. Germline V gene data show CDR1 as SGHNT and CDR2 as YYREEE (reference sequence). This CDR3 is CASSLYTGNTIYF. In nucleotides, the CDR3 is TGTGCCAGCAGCTTGTATACAGGAAACACCATATATTTT.

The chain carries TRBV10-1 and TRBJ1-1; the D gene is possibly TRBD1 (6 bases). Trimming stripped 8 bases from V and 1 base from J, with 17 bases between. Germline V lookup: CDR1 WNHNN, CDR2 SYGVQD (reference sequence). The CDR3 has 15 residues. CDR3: CASSYIETGNTEAFF. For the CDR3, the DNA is TGCGCCAGCTCCTATATAGAGACAGGGAACACTGAAGCTTTCTTT.

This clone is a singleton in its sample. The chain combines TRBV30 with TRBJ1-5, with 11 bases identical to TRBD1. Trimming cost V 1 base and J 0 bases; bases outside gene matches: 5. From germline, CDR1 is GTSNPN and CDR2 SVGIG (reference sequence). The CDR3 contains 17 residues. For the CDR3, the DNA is TGTGCCTGGAGTGCCGGGACAGGGGGACCTAGCAATCAGCCCCAGCATTTT. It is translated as CAWSAGTGGPSNQPQHF.

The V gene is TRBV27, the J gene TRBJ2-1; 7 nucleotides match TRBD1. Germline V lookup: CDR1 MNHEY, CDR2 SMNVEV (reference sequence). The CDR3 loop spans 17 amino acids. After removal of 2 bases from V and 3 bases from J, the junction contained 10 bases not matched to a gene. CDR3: CASSLPSGTANYNEQFF. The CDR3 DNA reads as TGTGCCAGCAGTTTACCCTCCGGGACAGCGAACTACAATGAGCAGTTCTTC.

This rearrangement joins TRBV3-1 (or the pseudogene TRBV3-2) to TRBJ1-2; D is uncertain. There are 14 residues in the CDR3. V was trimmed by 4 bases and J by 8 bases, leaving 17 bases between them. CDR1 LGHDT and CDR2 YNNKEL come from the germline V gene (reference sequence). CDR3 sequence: CASSRGQRASGYTF. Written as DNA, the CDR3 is TGTGCCAGCAGCCGCGGGCAGCGGGCCAGCGGCTACACCTTC.

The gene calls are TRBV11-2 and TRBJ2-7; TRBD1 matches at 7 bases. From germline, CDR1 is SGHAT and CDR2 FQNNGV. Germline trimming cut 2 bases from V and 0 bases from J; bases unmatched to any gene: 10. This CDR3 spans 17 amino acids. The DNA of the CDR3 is TGTGCCAGCAGCTTATTTGGGACAGTGGAGGTCTCCTACGAGCAGTACTTC. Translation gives CASSLFGTVEVSYEQYF.

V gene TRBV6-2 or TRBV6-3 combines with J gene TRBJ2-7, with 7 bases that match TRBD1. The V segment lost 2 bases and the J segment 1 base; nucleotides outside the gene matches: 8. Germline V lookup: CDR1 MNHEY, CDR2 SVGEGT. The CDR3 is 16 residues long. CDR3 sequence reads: CASSYSRDSASYEQYF. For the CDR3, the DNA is TGTGCCAGCAGTTACAGCCGGGACAGTGCGTCCTACGAGCAGTACTTC.

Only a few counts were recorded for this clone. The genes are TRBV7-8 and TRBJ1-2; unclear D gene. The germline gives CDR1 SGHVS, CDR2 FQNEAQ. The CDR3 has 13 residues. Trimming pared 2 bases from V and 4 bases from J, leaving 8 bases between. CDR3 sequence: CASSLLAAYGYTF. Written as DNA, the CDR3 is TGTGCCAGCAGCTTATTGGCGGCCTATGGCTACACCTTC.

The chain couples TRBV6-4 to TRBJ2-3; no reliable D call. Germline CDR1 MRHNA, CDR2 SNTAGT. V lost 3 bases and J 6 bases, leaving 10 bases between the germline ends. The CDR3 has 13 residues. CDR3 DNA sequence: TGTGCCAGCAGTGATGAGGCGTCTGATACGCAGTATTTT. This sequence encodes CASSDEASDTQYF.

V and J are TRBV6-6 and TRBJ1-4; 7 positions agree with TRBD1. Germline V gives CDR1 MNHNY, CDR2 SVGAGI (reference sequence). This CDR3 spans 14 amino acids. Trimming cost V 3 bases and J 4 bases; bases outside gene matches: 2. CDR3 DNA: TGTGCCAGCAGTTATGGGACAGTTAATGAAAAACTGTTTTTT. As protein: CASSYGTVNEKLFF.

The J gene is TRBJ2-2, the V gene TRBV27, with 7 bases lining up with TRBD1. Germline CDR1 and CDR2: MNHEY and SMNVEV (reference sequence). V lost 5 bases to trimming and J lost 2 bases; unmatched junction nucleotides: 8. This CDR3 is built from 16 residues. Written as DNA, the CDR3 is TGTGCCAGCAGTACCCTCCGGGACAGTAACACCGGGGAGCTGTTTTTT. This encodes CASSTLRDSNTGELFF.

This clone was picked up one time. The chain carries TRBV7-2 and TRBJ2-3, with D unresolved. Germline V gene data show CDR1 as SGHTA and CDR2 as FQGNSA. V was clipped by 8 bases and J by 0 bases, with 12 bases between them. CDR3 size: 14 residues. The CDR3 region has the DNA TGTGCCAGCCCCCCAAGCGATAGCACAGATACGCAGTATTTT. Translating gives CASPPSDSTDTQYF.